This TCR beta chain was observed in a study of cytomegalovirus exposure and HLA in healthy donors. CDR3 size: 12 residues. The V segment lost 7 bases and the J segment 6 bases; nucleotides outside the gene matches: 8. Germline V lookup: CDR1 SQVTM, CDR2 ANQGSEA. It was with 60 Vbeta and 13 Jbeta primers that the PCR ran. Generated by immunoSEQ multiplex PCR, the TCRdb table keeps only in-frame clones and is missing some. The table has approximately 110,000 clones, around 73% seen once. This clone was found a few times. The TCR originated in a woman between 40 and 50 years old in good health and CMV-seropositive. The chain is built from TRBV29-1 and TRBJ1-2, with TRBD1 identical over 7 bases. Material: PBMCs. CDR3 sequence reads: CSARQGFNGYTF. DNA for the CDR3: TGCAGCGCTCGACAGGGTTTTAATGGCTACACCTTC.